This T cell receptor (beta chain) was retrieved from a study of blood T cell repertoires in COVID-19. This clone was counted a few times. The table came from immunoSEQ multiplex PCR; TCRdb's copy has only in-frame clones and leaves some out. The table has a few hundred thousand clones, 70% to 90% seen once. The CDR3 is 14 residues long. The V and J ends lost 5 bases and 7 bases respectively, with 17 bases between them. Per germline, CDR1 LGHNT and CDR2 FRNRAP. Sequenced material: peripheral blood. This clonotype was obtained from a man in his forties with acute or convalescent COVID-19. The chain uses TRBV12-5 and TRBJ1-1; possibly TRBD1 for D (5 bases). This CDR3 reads CASGVGGGTFEAFF. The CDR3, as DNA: TGTGCTAGTGGTGTCGGGGGGGGAACTTTTGAAGCTTTCTTT.